This entry describes one T cell receptor (beta chain). The data originate from a study of blood T cell repertoires in COVID-19. Study-wide context: Sample material is recorded as cDNA or gDNA derived from T cells, B-cell-depleted T cells, or PBMCs.

Measured with immunoSEQ multiplex PCR; TCRdb has only the in-frame clones, and not every one. The repertoire includes 200,000 to 300,000 clones, about 86% of them detected once, and about 3% sits in the top ten. Sequencing was performed on peripheral blood. This clonotype originated in a woman aged 25 to 45 who had recovered from COVID-19.

CDR3 amino acids: CASSLSQNEQFF. The CDR3 nucleotides are TGTGCCAGCAGCTTATCGCAGAATGAGCAGTTCTTC. The gene calls are TRBV5-5 and TRBJ2-1; D not certain. V was trimmed by 2 bases and J by 7 bases, leaving 7 bases between them. This CDR3 has 12 residues. Per the germline V gene, CDR1 is SGHKS and CDR2 is YYEKEE (reference sequence).